The sequence of this T cell receptor (beta chain) was determined in a study of T cells in localized non-small cell lung cancer (dated by TCRdb to 2019 to 2021). General notes on the study: The study examined T cell repertoires in 200 to 250 patients with early-stage NSCLC and compared tumors with uninvolved tumor-adjacent lungs. All 230 or so NSCLC patients in the cohort were treatment-naive and had localized lung tumors that were resected. NSCLC patients had a mean age of around 61 years, and around 130 were male and 107 female. Results and caveats for the whole study, not just this receptor: Longer overall survival was associated with higher blood T cell density, whereas shorter survival was associated with higher adjacent-lung clonality. Uninvolved tumor-adjacent lung showed the highest T cell clonality, higher than tumor, which suggests more focused antigenic responses in the uninvolved tumor-adjacent lung. A median of about 61 of the top 100 tumor clones turned up in the paired uninvolved adjacent lung, and fewer than 35 of those clones also ranked among the top 100 of that same adjacent lung. Because multi-region sequencing of the tumors was not done, intratumor heterogeneity could not be ruled out. Because the study design was exploratory, TCR variables were selected using unadjusted p-values without false-discovery rate correction.

At diagnosis, tumor, uninvolved tumor-adjacent lung and peripheral blood were collected and then preserved as a mix of FFPE and fresh-frozen material. For TCR repertoire profiling, blood samples were analyzed in the form of peripheral blood mononuclear cells. The immunoSEQ Assay was used to sequence TCR beta CDR3 regions from DNA. For the original study's pipeline: T cell density was computed as TCR beta template counts normalized to usable DNA estimated by amplifying housekeeping genes. Using the preseqR package, richness was estimated by extrapolating to 120,000 templates for tissue samples and 400,000 templates for PBMC samples. Clonality was defined by subtracting Pielou's evenness from one. Differential abundance testing on productive amino-acid clonotypes, with a minimum total count of 5 and an alpha of 0.1, was used to identify tissue-enriched TCRs. The Jaccard Index and the Morisita Overlap Index were used to measure how much the repertoires overlapped between compartments. TCR beta CDR3s were clustered by GLIPH together with public tetramer-defined viral CDR3s, and at least three viral sequences plus V-gene enrichment were required for viral motifs. Entries here come from immuneACCESS through TCRdb and include only in-frame sequences with V and J called. Some clones fail to appear in such tables; in the studies checked, an unresolved V gene covers under half of the shortfall, and the cause of the remainder is unknown. Clone size and the V and J calls come from that table; the DNA yielded D and trimming. Here the sample has approximately 23,000 clones; around 87% occur a single time. The ten top clones hold over 5% of the sample.

V sheds 4 bases and J sheds 8 bases, leaving 8 bases between their ends. CDR1 and CDR2 are drawn from the germline V gene (reference sequence): LNHDA, SQIVND. Including the terminal cysteine and phenylalanine, the CDR3 comprises 11 residues. This entry keeps only the CDR3 DNA: 33 bases, framed from base 1. On this clone: Its antigen is not yet known. No much larger clone exists at a distance of one base, and base qualities are not known.

This sequence originates from a man between 40 and 69 years old with stage II lung adenocarcinoma. This chain is built from TRBV19 and TRBJ1-1; confidence is insufficient to name the D gene. Here the sequenced sample was PBMCs, taken before any cancer treatment. DNA sequence: TGTGCCAGTAGTACCTGGGTCGAAGCTTTCTTT. Protein translation: CASSTWVEAFF.